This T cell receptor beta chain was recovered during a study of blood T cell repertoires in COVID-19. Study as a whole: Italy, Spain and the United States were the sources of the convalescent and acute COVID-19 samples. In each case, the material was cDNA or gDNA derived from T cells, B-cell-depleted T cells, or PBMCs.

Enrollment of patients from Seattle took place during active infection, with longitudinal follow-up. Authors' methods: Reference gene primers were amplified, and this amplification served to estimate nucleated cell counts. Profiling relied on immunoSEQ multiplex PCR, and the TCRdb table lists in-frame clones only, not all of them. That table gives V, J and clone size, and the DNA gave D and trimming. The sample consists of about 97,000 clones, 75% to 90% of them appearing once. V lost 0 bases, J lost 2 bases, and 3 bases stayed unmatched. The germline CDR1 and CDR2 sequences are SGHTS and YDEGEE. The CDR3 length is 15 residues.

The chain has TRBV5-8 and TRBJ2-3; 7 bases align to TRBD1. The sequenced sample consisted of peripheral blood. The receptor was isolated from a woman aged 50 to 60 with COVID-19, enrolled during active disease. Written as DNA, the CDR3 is TGTGCCAGCAGCTTGGGCAGGGGGTCCACAGATACGCAGTATTTT. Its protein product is CASSLGRGSTDTQYF.